Sequencing of this T cell receptor (beta chain) was carried out in a study of T cell responses to AZD1222 COVID-19 vaccine. TCRdb keeps only in-frame clones here, not all; method: immunoSEQ multiplex PCR. The sample includes more than 95,000 clones, around 92% of them seen just once. Study observations and caveats: Spike-specific TCR repertoires showed rising breadth and depth after two AZD1222 doses.

With regard to this clone: Its matching antigen is unknown.

V lost 5 bases to trimming and J lost 0 bases; unmatched junction nucleotides: 2. Germline CDR1 is SEHNR and CDR2 is FQNEAQ (reference sequence). The CDR3 is made up of 14 amino acids. This material consisted of peripheral blood, taken on day 0 of AZD1222 vaccination. The source is an adult in good health. The chain is built from TRBV7-9 and TRBJ2-3, with TRBD2 matching over 7 bases. The CDR3 nucleotides read TGTGCCAGCAGCCCAGCGGGGAGCACAGATACGCAGTATTTT. Translated: CASSPAGSTDTQYF. Combining the CDR3 with reference TRBV7-9 and TRBJ2-3 gives the whole variable domain DTGVSQNPRHKITKRGQNVTFRCDPISEHNRLYWYRQTLGQGPEFLTYFQNEAQLEKSRLLSDRFSAERPKGSFSTLEIQRTEQGDSAMYLCASSPAGSTDTQYFGPGTRLTVL.